The clone carrying this T cell receptor (beta chain) is a singleton in its sample. A much larger clone lies a single base off, so this may be a read error. CDR3-region Arm-PCR and iRepertoire HTBI primers produced the TCR beta libraries. TCRdb redid the calling of the multiplex PCR reads with MiXCR, one entry per CDR3 protein. Of roughly 420,000 distinct CDR3 sequences detected, about 15% appear once; the ten largest clones hold roughly a sixth. This sample is part of a study of regulatory T cells in long-lasting Graves disease. Germline V gives CDR1 SGHRS, CDR2 YFSETQ. This CDR3 is 15 amino acids long. V was pared by 5 bases and J by 3 bases, with 15 bases between. Noted time point: newly diagnosed GD, antithyroid drugs for less than 3 months. Generation of the TCR library employed RNA extracted from PBMCs. These sequences were also reported in another study, on T cells in Graves' hyperthyroidism and ophthalmopathy.

Sequencing used peripheral blood mononuclear cells (PBMCs), obtained at new diagnosis, from a patient treated with antithyroid drugs. The chain recombines TRBV5-1 with TRBJ2-1, with D tentatively TRBD2 (6 bases). The TCR originated in a woman aged 50 to 65 with Graves disease. CDR3 in DNA: TGCGCCAGCAGGGTAGCGGACTTGATCTACAATGAGCAGTTCTTC. It encodes CASRVADLIYNEQFF.